What follows is one TCR beta chain and its context. Its antigen is as yet unknown. This specimen comes from a study of T cells in tuberculosis. Study observations and caveats: Using the GMM-specific repertoire gave about 87% accuracy versus 60% to 70% with motifs. GMM-specific TCRs were nearer to active tuberculosis alpha repertoires, suggesting expansion.

The CDR3 is made up of 15 amino acids. V lost 8 bases to trimming and J lost 4 bases, with 15 bases between them. CDR1 is SNHLY, CDR2 FYNNEI, per germline. Time point here: new active TB diagnosis, blood taken before or within 7 days of starting treatment. Included patients were adults of at least 18, HIV-seronegative, South African. Positive smear microscopy and/or M. tuberculosis culture confirmed active disease. Generated by immunoSEQ multiplex PCR, the TCRdb table keeps only in-frame clones and is missing some. The data show under 45,000 clones, approximately 90% seen once. This sample comprised PBMCs, obtained at tuberculosis diagnosis. This chain links TRBV2 with TRBJ1-6; tentative D call: TRBD1 (5 bases). The TCR comes from an adult with tuberculosis. CDR3 sequence (DNA): TGTGCCAGCGGGGCAGGGTTGGCGTATAATTCACCCCTCCACTTT. Protein: CASGAGLAYNSPLHF.